The present TCR beta chain was sequenced within a study of shared clonotypes between healthy human individuals. General study points: Generally, naive subsets came out with larger estimated richness than memory subsets.

How the authors handled the data: Owing to the provision of junction-only sequences devoid of quality scores by immunoSEQ, filtering differed. Sequencing was performed with immunoSEQ multiplex PCR; in TCRdb, only in-frame clones are kept and a portion is missing. That table is the source of V, J and clone size, and D and trimming were worked out from the DNA. This repertoire shows approximately 1.1 million clones, approximately 80% found once; its top ten account for approximately 0.56%. In this sample, this clone turned up a few times. Its antigen is currently unknown. The germline V gene encodes CDR1 MNHNS and CDR2 SASEGT. The CDR3 sequence is 17 residues long. V shed 4 bases and J shed 2 bases, with 19 bases lying between them. CD45RA+ naive and CD45RA-negative memory subsets were separated from CD4+ cells.

The receptor's source is a man between 18 and 29 years old in good health. Some clones in this sample may be carry-over from other donors' samples. The specimen was memory CD4+ T cells from PBMCs. Subset here: CD45RA-negative fraction. This sequence joins TRBV6-1 and TRBJ2-3; D not certain. CDR3: CASSGRMDLPATDTQYF. The CDR3 DNA reads as TGTGCCAGCAGTGGAAGAATGGACCTTCCTGCCACAGATACGCAGTATTTT.